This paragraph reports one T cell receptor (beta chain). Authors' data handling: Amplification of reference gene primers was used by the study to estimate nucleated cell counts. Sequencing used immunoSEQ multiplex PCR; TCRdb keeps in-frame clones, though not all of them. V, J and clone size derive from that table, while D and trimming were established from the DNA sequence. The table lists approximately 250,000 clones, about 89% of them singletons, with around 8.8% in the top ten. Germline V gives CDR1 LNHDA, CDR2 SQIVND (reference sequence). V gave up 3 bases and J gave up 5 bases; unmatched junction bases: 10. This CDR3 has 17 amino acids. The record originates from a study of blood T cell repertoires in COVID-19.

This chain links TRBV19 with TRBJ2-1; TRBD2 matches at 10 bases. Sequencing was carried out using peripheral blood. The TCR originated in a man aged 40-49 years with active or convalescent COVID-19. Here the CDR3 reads CASSMPPGLARHNEQFF. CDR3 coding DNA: TGTGCCAGTAGTATGCCACCGGGACTAGCGAGACACAATGAGCAGTTCTTC.